This paragraph reports one T cell receptor beta chain. The table came from immunoSEQ multiplex PCR; TCRdb's copy has only in-frame clones and leaves some out. The sample consists of roughly 590,000 clones, around 95% of them appearing once. This sample was included in a study of shared clonotypes between healthy human individuals. The germline V gene encodes CDR1 LNHDA and CDR2 SQIVND (reference sequence). V shed 6 bases, J shed 5 bases, and the junction held 5 bases outside the gene matches. The CDR3 length is 13 residues. CD45RO-negative, CCR7-selected cells formed the naive CD8 fraction, which excluded terminally differentiated effector memory CD45RA+ cells.

The source material was naive CD8+ T cells sorted from blood. The receptor was isolated from a woman under 40 in good health. The rearrangement joins TRBV19 to TRBJ2-7, with 9 nucleotides matching TRBD1. The DNA of the CDR3 is TGTGCCAGTAGCCGACAGGGGGTGAACGAGCAGTACTTC. Its translation: CASSRQGVNEQYF.